This T cell receptor beta chain was profiled in a study of control samples from healthy donors and cancer patients. The table came from immunoSEQ multiplex PCR; TCRdb's copy has only in-frame clones and leaves some out. The sample carries around 82,000 clones, about 89% recorded once. This clone has just one count. The CDR3 has 19 residues. Germline assignment: CDR1 SGHTS and CDR2 YDEGEE. V trimming: 3 bases; J trimming: 3 bases; junction bases outside the gene matches: 12. The chain employs TRBV5-8 and TRBJ2-7, with TRBD2 matching over 16 bases. This clonotype originated in a man aged 50 to 59 in good health. The sequencing input was blood. The CDR3 protein is CASSSVPPGLAGGHYEQYF. The CDR3 DNA is TGTGCCAGCAGCTCTGTTCCCCCGGGACTAGCGGGGGGGCACTACGAGCAGTACTTC.